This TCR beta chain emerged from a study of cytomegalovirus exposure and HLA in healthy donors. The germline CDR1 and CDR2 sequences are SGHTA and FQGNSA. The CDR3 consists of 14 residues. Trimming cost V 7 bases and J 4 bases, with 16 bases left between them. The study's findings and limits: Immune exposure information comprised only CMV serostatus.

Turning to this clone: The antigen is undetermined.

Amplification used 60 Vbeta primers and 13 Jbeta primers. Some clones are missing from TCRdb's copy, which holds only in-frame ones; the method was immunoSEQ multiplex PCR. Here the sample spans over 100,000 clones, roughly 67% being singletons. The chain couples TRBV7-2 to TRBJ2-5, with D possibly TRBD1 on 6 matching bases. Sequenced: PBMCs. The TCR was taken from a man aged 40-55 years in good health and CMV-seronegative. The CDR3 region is CASTAGQGRETQYF. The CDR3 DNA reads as TGTGCCAGCACCGCCGGGCAGGGGCGAGAGACCCAGTACTTC.